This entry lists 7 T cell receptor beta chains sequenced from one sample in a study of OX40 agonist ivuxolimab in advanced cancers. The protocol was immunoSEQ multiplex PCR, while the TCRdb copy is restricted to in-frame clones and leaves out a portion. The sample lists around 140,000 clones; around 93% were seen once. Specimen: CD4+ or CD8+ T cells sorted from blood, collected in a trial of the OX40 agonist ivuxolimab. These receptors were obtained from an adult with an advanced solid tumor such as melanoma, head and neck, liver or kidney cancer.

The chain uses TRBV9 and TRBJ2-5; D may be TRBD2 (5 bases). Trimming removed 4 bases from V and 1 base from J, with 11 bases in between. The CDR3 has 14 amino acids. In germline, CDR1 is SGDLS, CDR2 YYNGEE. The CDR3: CASSQRTLQETQYF. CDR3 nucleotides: TGTGCCAGCAGCCAAAGGACTCTCCAAGAGACCCAGTACTTC. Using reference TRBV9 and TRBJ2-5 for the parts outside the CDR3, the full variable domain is DSGVTQTPKHLITATGQRVTLRCSPRSGDLSVYWYQQSLDQGLQFLIQYYNGEERAKGNILERFSAQQFPDLHSELNLSSLELGDSALYFCASSQRTLQETQYFGPGTRLLVL.

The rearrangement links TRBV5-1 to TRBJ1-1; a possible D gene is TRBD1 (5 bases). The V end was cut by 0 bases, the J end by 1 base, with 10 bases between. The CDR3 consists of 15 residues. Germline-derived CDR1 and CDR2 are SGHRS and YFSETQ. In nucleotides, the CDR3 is TGCGCCAGCAGCTTGGAGGGGCAGCCGAACACTGAAGCTTTCTTT. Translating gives CASSLEGQPNTEAFF.

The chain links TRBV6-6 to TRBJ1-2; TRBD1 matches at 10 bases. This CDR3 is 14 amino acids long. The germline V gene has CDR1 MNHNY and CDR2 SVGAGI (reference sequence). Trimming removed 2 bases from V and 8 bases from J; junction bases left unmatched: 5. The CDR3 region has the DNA TGTGCCAGCAGTTACCGACAGGGGGCCGAGGGCTACACCTTC. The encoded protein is CASSYRQGAEGYTF.

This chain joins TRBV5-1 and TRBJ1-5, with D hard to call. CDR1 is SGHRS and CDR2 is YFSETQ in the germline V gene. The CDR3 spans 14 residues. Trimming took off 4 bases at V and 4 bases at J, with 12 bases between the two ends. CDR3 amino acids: CASSPGDGNQPQHF. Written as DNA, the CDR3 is TGCGCCAGCAGCCCAGGAGATGGAAATCAGCCCCAGCATTTT.

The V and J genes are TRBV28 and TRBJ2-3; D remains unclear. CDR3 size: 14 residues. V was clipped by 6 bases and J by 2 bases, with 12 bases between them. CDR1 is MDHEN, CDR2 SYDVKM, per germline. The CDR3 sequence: CASSPGGNTDTQYF. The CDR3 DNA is TGTGCCAGCAGCCCCGGTGGGAACACAGATACGCAGTATTTT.

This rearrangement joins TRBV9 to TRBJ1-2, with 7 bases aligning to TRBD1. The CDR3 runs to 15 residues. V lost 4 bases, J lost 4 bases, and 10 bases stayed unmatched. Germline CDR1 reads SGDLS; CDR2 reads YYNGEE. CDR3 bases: TGTGCCAGCAGCCTCGAATCTACAGGGGCCTATGGCTACACCTTC. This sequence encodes CASSLESTGAYGYTF.

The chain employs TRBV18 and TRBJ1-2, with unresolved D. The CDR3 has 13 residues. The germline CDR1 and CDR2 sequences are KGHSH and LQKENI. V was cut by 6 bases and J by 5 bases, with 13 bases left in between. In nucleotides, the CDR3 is TGTGCCAGCTCGCCGACTGAGAAGTATGGCTACACCTTC. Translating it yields CASSPTEKYGYTF.